Below, 22 T cell receptor beta chains from the same sample are listed, as sequenced in a study of T cells in Graves' hyperthyroidism and ophthalmopathy. Amplified TCR beta CDR3 regions derived from RNA transcripts. The HTBI primer set was used in a first-round RT-PCR of the TCR CDR3. MiXCR was run by TCRdb on the multiplex PCR reads, yielding one entry per CDR3 protein. The repertoire includes 370,000 or so distinct CDR3 sequences, approximately 14% of them detected once, and about 30% sits in the top ten. Sequenced input: blood. The source is a woman aged 18-30 years with Graves' hyperthyroidism that later progressed to Graves' ophthalmopathy.

This clonotype was observed many times. This chain connects TRBV16 to TRBJ1-1; D gene uncertain. CDR3 length: 13 amino acids. Germline V gene lookup returns CDR1 KGHSY and CDR2 FQNENV. The ends were cut back, 3 bases at V and 7 bases at J, with 12 bases in the middle. The CDR3 sequence: CASSHRTESEAFF. DNA of the CDR3: TGTGCCAGCAGCCACAGGACGGAAAGTGAAGCTTTCTTT.

This clonotype was seen many times. The V and J genes are TRBV27 and TRBJ2-3, with 11 bases that match TRBD2. Germline assignment: CDR1 MNHEY and CDR2 SMNVEV (reference sequence). The CDR3 totals 15 residues. With 5 bases clipped from V and 6 bases from J, the junction kept 7 bases outside the gene matches. The CDR3 DNA is TGTGCCAGCAGTCATTTAGCGGGAGGGTCTGATACGCAGTATTTT. Its protein product is CASSHLAGGSDTQYF.

This clonotype appeared many times. The V gene is TRBV2, the J gene TRBJ1-2, with D maybe TRBD1 (6 bases). Germline CDR1 and CDR2: SNHLY and FYNNEI. The germline V and J ends were trimmed by 7 bases and 4 bases, with 13 bases remaining between them. The CDR3 has 13 residues. For the CDR3, the DNA is TGTGCCAGCACCCCGGACAGCCTCTATGGCTACACCTTC. Amino acid sequence: CASTPDSLYGYTF.

This sequence joins TRBV6-2 or TRBV6-3 and TRBJ2-5; no clear D gene. Trimming removed 2 bases at V and 5 bases at J, with 9 bases between. Germline lookup yields CDR1 MNHEY and CDR2 SVGEGT. The CDR3 covers 13 residues. The CDR3 reads CASSYAERETQYF. The CDR3, as DNA: TGTGCCAGCAGTTACGCGGAACGGGAGACCCAGTACTTC.

To note about this clonotype: A single base separates this from a much larger clone, so it may be a read error. V is TRBV20-1 and J is TRBJ2-1; D gene ambiguous. Trimming shortened V by 1 base and J by 10 bases, and 20 bases separated the two germline ends. The V gene's germline CDR1 is DFQATT and CDR2 SNEGSKA (reference sequence). The CDR3 length is 15 residues. CDR3 sequence reads: CSARVGVRLLGEQFF. The CDR3 DNA sequence: TGCAGTGCTAGAGTTGGCGTCCGTCTTTTGGGCGAGCAGTTCTTC.

This clonotype was counted many times. The V call is TRBV20-1, the J call TRBJ2-1; no firm D call. The CDR3 runs 10 residues. V dropped 3 bases and J dropped 7 bases, with 4 bases sitting between them. The germline V gene has CDR1 DFQATT and CDR2 SNEGSKA (reference sequence). CDR3 sequence reads: CSARWNEQFF. CDR3 nucleotides: TGCAGTGCTAGGTGGAATGAGCAGTTCTTC.

This clonotype was picked up many times. The chain carries TRBV27 and TRBJ2-1; unclear D gene. The germline V and J ends were trimmed by 2 bases and 6 bases, with 5 bases remaining between them. This CDR3 spans 12 amino acids. From germline, CDR1 is MNHEY and CDR2 SMNVEV (reference sequence). CDR3 sequence (DNA): TGTGCCAGCAGTTTAATAGGCAATGAGCAGTTCTTC. Its translation: CASSLIGNEQFF.

The sample holds many counts of this clonotype. The V and J genes are TRBV20-1 and TRBJ2-5, with 14 positions matching TRBD2. The CDR3 totals 16 residues. V dropped 6 bases and J dropped 5; count of bases not matched to a gene: 11. Germline values: CDR1 DFQATT, CDR2 SNEGSKA (reference sequence). The CDR3 bases are TGCAGTGCCGACCACGGACTAGCGGGAGGAGTGGAGACCCAGTACTTC. Protein product: CSADHGLAGGVETQYF.

This clonotype was counted many times. V and J are TRBV10-3 and TRBJ2-7, with D perhaps matching TRBD2 (5 bases). Trimming took off 10 bases at V and 2 bases at J, with 15 bases between the two ends. Germline-derived CDR1 and CDR2 are ENHRY and SYGVKD. The CDR3 length is 13 residues. DNA for the CDR3: TGTGCCACCAAACAAGCGGCAACCTACGAGCAGTACTTC. Translating it yields CATKQAATYEQYF.

At least ten counts were recorded for this clonotype. This chain uses TRBV20-1 with TRBJ2-6, with TRBD2 matching 9 bases. V lost 6 bases and J lost 0; bases outside the gene matches: 6. The CDR3 runs to 16 residues. CDR1 and CDR2 from the germline V gene are DFQATT and SNEGSKA (reference sequence). The CDR3 region has the DNA TGCAGTGCCGTAGCGGGAGAACTCTCTGGGGCCAACGTCCTGACTTTC. The encoded protein is CSAVAGELSGANVLTF.

This clonotype was seen only a few times. The V gene is TRBV7-9, the J gene TRBJ1-2; possible D gene TRBD1, 6 bases. CDR1 is SEHNR, CDR2 FQNEAQ, per germline (reference sequence). V was cut by 5 bases and J by 5 bases, with 15 bases left in between. This CDR3 has 14 residues. In DNA, the CDR3 is TGTGCCAGCAGCGACGGGGTGGGGGCATATGGCTACACCTTC. This codes for CASSDGVGAYGYTF.

This clonotype has more than one count but fewer than ten. This chain links TRBV28 with TRBJ2-2; TRBD1 aligns across 10 bases. The V segment lost 5 bases and the J segment 5 bases; nucleotides outside the gene matches: 5. The CDR3 totals 15 residues. CDR1 MDHEN and CDR2 SYDVKM come from the germline V gene. The CDR3 sequence is CASSSWGQGTGELFF. DNA for the CDR3: TGTGCCAGCAGTAGTTGGGGACAGGGGACCGGGGAGCTGTTTTTT.

The rearrangement links TRBV28 to TRBJ2-1, with 15 bases identical to TRBD2. Germline V gives CDR1 MDHEN, CDR2 SYDVKM. This CDR3 region has 16 residues. V was clipped by 6 bases and J by 8 bases; unmatched bases: 8. The CDR3 DNA follows: TGTGCCAGCAGCGCCGGGACTAGCGGGAGGTTGGATGAGCAGTTCTTC. Translation: CASSAGTSGRLDEQFF.

This clonotype has only one observation. With a much larger clone just one base away, this may be a read error. The chain links TRBV7-2 to TRBJ2-3; the match to TRBD1 covers 8 bases. Germline lookup yields CDR1 SGHTA and CDR2 FQGNSA. The CDR3 is 15 amino acids. CDR3 DNA: TGCGCCAGCAGCCAGGGGGCAGAGAACACAGATACGCAGTATTTT. Protein product: CASSQGAENTDTQYF.

The rearrangement joins TRBV7-8 to TRBJ2-1, with a weak D call TRBD2 (6 bases). The ends were cut back, 3 bases at V and 12 bases at J, with 21 bases in the middle. The CDR3 contains 15 residues. The germline CDR1 and CDR2 sequences are SGHVS and FQNEAQ. The CDR3 loop is CASSFPGLGGQWQFF. The CDR3 DNA follows: TGTGCCAGCAGCTTCCCGGGATTGGGGGGTCAATGGCAGTTCTTC.

This clonotype was picked up one time. J is TRBJ2-5 and V is TRBV28; D not resolved. The CDR3 length is 13 residues. The germline V gene encodes CDR1 MDHEN and CDR2 SYDVKM. Trimming shortened V by 8 bases and J by 3 bases, and 13 bases separated the two germline ends. DNA of the CDR3: TGTGCCAGCTGTCAGCTATCGGAAGAGACCCAGTACTTC. The encoded protein is CASCQLSEETQYF.

This clonotype was recorded many times. The chain recombines TRBV27 with TRBJ1-1, with D tentatively TRBD1 (5 bases). The germline CDR1 and CDR2 sequences are MNHEY and SMNVEV (reference sequence). CDR3 size: 14 residues. The V end was cut by 2 bases, the J end by 1 base, with 8 bases between. The CDR3: CASSLMTENTEAFF. The CDR3 DNA is TGTGCCAGCAGTTTAATGACAGAGAACACTGAAGCTTTCTTT.

This chain uses TRBV28 with TRBJ1-2; D might be TRBD1 (5 bases). Germline CDR1 and CDR2: MDHEN and SYDVKM. The CDR3 runs 16 residues. The germline V and J ends were trimmed by 5 bases and 2 bases, with 18 bases remaining between them. CDR3 protein: CASSPEQLGLNYGYTF. Written as DNA, the CDR3 is TGTGCCAGCAGTCCGGAACAGTTGGGACTAAACTATGGCTACACCTTC.

At least ten counts were recorded for this clonotype. This chain connects TRBV7-2 to TRBJ2-5; D could derive from TRBD1 or TRBD2 (5 bases each). This CDR3 has 14 residues. Germline V gene lookup returns CDR1 SGHTA and CDR2 FQGNSA. Trimming took 4 bases from V and 2 from J, leaving 11 bases between them. The CDR3 is CASSSPGPQETQYF. CDR3 DNA sequence: TGTGCCAGCAGCTCACCGGGACCACAAGAGACCCAGTACTTC. Filled out from reference TRBV7-2 and TRBJ2-5, the complete variable domain reads GAGVSQSPSNKVTEKGKDVELRCDPISGHTALYWYRQSLGQGLEFLIYFQGNSAPDKSGLPSDRFSAERTGGSVSTLTIQRTQQEDSAVYLCASSSPGPQETQYFGPGTRLLVL.

This clonotype was counted at least ten times. The chain couples TRBV29-1 to TRBJ1-4, with D possibly being TRBD1 (5 bases). The CDR3 contains 14 residues. CDR1 and CDR2 (germline): SQVTM, ANQGSEA. The V and J ends lost 4 bases and 10 bases respectively, with 19 bases between them. CDR3 in amino acids: CSVVHSGGLGKLFF. The CDR3 DNA sequence: TGCAGCGTTGTGCATTCGGGGGGACTGGGAAAACTGTTTTTT.

Comments on this clonotype: This sequence may be a read error, since a much larger clone differs from it by one base. The rearrangement uses TRBV18 and TRBJ2-5; a possible D gene is TRBD2 (5 bases). Germline values: CDR1 KGHSH, CDR2 LQKENI. The CDR3 runs to 17 residues. The CDR3 spells CASSPTRPRDLGETLYF. The DNA for the CDR3 is TGTGCCAGCTCACCAACGCGCCCTAGAGACCTGGGAGAGACCCTGTACTTC.

This clonotype has just a few counts. V usage is TRBV20-1 and J usage is TRBJ2-1; 8 nucleotides align to TRBD2. The V gene end was trimmed by 5 bases and the J gene end by 6 bases; junction bases not matched to a gene: 9. CDR1 is DFQATT, CDR2 SNEGSKA, per germline (reference sequence). The CDR3 totals 14 residues. Written as DNA, the CDR3 is TGCAGTGCTCCCCTCGGTAGCGGGACCAATGAGCAGTTCTTC. Protein: CSAPLGSGTNEQFF.